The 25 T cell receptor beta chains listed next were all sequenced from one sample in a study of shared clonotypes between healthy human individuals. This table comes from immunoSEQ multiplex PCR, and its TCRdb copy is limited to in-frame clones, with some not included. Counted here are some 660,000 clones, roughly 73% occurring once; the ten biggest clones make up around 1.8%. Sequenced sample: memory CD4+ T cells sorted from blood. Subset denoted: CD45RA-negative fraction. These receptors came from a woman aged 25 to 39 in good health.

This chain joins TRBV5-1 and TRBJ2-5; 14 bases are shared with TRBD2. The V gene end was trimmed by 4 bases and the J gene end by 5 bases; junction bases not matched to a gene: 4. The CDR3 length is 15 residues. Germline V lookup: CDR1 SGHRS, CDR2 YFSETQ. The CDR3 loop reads CASSLGLAGAETQYF. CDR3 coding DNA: TGCGCCAGCAGCCTGGGACTAGCGGGAGCGGAGACCCAGTACTTC.

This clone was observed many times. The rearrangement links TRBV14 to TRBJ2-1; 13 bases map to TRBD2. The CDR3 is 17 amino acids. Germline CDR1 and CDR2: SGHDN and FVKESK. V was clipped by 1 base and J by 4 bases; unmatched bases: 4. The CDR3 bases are TGTGCCAGCAGCCAAGGGACTAGCGGGAGCCAATACAATGAGCAGTTCTTC. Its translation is CASSQGTSGSQYNEQFF.

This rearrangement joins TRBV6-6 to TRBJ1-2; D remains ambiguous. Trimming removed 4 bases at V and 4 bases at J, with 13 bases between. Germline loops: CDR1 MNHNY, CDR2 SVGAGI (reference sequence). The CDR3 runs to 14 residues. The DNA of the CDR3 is TGTGCCAGCAGTTTAAGGAATACAGCCTATGGCTACACCTTC. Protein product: CASSLRNTAYGYTF.

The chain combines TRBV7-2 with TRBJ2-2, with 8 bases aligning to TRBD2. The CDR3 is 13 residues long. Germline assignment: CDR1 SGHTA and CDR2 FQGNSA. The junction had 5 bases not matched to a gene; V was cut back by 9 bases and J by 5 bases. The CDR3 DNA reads TGTGCCAGAGCGGGAGTGTATACCGGGGAGCTGTTTTTT. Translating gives CARAGVYTGELFF.

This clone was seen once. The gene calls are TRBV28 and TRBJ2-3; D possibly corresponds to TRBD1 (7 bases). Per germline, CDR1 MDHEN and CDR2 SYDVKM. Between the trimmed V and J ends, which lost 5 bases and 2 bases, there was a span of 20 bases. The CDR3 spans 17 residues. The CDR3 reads CASSTGVRDFYTDTQYF. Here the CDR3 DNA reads TGTGCCAGCAGTACAGGGGTGAGGGACTTTTACACAGATACGCAGTATTTT.

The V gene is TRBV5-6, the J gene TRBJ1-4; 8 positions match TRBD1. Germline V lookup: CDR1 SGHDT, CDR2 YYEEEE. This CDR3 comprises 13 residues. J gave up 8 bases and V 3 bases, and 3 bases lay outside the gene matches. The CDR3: CASSSRTGEKLFF. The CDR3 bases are TGTGCCAGCAGCTCCCGGACAGGGGAAAAACTGTTTTTT.

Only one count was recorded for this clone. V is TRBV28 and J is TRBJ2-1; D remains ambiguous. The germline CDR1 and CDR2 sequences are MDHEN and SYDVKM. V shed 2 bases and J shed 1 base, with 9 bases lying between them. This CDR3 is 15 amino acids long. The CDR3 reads CASSLHASSYNEQFF. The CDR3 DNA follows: TGTGCCAGCAGTTTACATGCGTCGTCCTACAATGAGCAGTTCTTC.

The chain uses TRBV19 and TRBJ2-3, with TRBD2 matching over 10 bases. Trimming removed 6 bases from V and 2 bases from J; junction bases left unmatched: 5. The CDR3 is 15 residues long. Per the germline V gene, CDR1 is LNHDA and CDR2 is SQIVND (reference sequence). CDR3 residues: CASRASGSHTDTQYF. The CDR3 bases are TGTGCCAGTAGGGCTAGCGGGAGTCACACAGATACGCAGTATTTT.

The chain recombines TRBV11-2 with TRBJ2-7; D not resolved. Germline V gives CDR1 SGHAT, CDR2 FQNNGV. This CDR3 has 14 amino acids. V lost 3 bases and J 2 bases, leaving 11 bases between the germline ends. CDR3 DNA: TGTGCCAGCAGCTTCGGTTCCTCCACCTACGAGCAGTACTTC. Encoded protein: CASSFGSSTYEQYF.

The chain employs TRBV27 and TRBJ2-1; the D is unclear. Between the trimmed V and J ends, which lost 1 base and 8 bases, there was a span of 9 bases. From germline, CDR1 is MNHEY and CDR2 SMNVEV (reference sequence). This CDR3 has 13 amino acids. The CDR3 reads CASSLFVMDEQFF. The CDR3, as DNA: TGTGCCAGCAGTTTATTCGTTATGGATGAGCAGTTCTTC.

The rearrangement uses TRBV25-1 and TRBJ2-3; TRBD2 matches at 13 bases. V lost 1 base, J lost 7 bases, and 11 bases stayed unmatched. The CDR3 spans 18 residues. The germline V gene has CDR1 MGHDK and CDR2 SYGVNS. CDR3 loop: CASSESPQLAGGLYTQYF. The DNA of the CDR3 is TGTGCCAGCAGTGAATCCCCACAACTAGCGGGAGGGTTATATACGCAGTATTTT. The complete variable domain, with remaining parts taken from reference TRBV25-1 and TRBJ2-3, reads EADIYQTPRYLVIGTGKKITLECSQTMGHDKMYWYQQDPGMELHLIHYSYGVNSTEKGDLSSESTVSRIRTEHFPLTLESARPSHTSQYLCASSESPQLAGGLYTQYFGPGTRLTVL.

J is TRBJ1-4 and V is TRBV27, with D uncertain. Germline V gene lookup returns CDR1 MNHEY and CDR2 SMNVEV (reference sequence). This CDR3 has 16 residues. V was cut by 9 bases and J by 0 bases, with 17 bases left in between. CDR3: CARNSMDGSTNEKLFF. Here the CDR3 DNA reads TGTGCCAGGAACTCGATGGACGGTTCAACTAATGAAAAACTGTTTTTT.

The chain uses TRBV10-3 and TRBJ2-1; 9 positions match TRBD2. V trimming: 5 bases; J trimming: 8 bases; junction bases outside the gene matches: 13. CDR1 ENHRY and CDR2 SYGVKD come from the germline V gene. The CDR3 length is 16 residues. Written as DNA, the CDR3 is TGTGCCATCAGTACCGATCTAGCGGGATTGGGCGATGAGCAGTTCTTC. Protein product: CAISTDLAGLGDEQFF.

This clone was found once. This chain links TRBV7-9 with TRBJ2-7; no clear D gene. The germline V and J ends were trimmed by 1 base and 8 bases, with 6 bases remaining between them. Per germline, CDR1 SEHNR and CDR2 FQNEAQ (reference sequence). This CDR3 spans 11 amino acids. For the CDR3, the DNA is TGTGCCAGCAGCTTAGACGAGAAGCAGTACTTC. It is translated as CASSLDEKQYF.

This CDR3 is CAISAETSQYGYTF. The CDR3 DNA reads as TGTGCCATCAGTGCCGAAACCTCCCAGTATGGCTACACCTTC. V and J are TRBV10-3 and TRBJ1-2; D call uncertain. The ends were cut back, 4 bases at V and 5 bases at J, with 14 bases in the middle. This CDR3 contains 14 residues. CDR1 ENHRY and CDR2 SYGVKD come from the germline V gene.

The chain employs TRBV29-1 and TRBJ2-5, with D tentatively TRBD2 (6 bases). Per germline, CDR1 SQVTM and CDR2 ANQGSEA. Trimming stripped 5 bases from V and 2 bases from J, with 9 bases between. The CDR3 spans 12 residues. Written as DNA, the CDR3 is TGCAGCGTTCCGGGGGAACAAGAGACCCAGTACTTC. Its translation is CSVPGEQETQYF.

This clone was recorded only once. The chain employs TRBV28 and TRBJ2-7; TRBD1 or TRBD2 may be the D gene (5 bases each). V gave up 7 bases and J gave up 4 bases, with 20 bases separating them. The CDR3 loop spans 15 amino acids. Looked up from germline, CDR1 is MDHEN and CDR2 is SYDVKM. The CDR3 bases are TGTGCCAGCACCCGTCTGAGGGGATTTGGGTACGAGCAGTACTTC. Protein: CASTRLRGFGYEQYF.

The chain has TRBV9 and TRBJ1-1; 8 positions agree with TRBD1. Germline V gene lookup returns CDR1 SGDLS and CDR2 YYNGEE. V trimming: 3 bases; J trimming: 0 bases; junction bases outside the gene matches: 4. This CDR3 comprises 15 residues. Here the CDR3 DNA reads TGTGCCAGCAGCGCCACGGACAGGGTGAACACTGAAGCTTTCTTT. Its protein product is CASSATDRVNTEAFF.

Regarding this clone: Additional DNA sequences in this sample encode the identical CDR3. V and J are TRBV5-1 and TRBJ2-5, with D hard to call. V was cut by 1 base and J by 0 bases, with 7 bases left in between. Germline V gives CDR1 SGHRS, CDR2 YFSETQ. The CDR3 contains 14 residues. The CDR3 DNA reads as TGCGCCAGCAGCTTGTCGCAGAACCAAGAGACCCAGTACTTC. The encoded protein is CASSLSQNQETQYF.

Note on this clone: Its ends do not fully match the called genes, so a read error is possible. Here the CDR3 reads CASSRRGPTSSEQYF. Written as DNA, the CDR3 is TGCGCCAGCAGTCGGAGGGGACCCACCTCCTCCGAGCAGTACTTC. V gene TRBV23-1 combines with J gene TRBJ2-7, with a weak D call TRBD2 (6 bases). Being an ORF, TRBV23-1 has a function that is uncertain. The CDR3 consists of 15 residues.

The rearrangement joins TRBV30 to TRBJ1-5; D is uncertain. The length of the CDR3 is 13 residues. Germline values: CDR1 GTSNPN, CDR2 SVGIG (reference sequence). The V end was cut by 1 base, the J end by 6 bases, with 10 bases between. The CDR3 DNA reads TGTGCCTGGAGTGAGGATTCGAGTCAGCCCCAGCATTTT. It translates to CAWSEDSSQPQHF. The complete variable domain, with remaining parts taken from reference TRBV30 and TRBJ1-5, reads SQTIHQWPATLVQPVGSPLSLECTVEGTSNPNLYWYRQAAGRGLQLLFYSVGIGQISSEVPQNLSASRPQDRQFILSSKKLLLSDSGFYLCAWSEDSSQPQHFGDGTRLSIL.

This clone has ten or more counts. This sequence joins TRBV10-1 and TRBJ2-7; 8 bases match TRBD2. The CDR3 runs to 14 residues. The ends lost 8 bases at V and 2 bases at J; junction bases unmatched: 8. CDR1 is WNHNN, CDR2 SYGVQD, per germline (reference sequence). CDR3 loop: CASASGGPPYEQYF. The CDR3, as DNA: TGCGCCAGCGCATCGGGGGGGCCGCCCTACGAGCAGTACTTC.

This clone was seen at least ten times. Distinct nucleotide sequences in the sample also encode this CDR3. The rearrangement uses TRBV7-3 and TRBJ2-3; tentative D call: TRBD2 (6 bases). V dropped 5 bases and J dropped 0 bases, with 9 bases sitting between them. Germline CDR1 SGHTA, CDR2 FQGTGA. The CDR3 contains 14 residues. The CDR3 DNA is TGTGCCAGCAGCCTCGGGACTAGCACAGATACGCAGTATTTT. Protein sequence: CASSLGTSTDTQYF. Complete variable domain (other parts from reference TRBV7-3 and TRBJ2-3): GAGVSQTPSNKVTEKGKYVELRCDPISGHTALYWYRQSLGQGPEFLIYFQGTGAADDSGLPNDRFFAVRPEGSVSTLKIQRTERGDSAVYLCASSLGTSTDTQYFGPGTRLTVL.

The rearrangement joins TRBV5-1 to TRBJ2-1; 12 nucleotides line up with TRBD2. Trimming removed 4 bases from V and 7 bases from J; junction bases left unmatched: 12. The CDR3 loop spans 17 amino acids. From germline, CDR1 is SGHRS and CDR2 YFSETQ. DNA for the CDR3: TGCGCCAGCAGCACGGGACTAGCGGGCGCCACGGGAAATGAGCAGTTCTTC. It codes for CASSTGLAGATGNEQFF.

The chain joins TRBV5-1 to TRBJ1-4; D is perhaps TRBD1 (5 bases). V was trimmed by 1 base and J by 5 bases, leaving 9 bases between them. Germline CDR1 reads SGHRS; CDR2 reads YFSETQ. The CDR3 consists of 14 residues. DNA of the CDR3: TGCGCCAGCAGCTTGCAGGGCCTGAATGAAAAACTGTTTTTT. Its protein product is CASSLQGLNEKLFF.